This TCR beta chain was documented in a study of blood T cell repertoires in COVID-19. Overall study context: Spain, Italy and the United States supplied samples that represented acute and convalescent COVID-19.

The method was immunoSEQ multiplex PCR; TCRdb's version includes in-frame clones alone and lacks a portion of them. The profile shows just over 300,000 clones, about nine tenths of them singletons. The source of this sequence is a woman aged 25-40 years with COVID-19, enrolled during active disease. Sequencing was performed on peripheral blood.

CDR3 amino acids: CASSIVSTSRFTDTQYF. The DNA of the CDR3 is TGTGCCAGTAGTATAGTCTCGACTAGCCGTTTCACAGATACGCAGTATTTT. The V gene is TRBV19, the J gene TRBJ2-3; 7 bases map to TRBD2. The CDR3 has 17 residues. Germline assignment: CDR1 LNHDA and CDR2 SQIVND (reference sequence). J was trimmed by 2 bases and V by 1 base; bases with no gene match: 9.